Listed here are 11 T cell receptor beta chains from one sample, sequenced in a study of blood T cell repertoires in COVID-19. TCRdb keeps only in-frame clones here, not all; method: immunoSEQ multiplex PCR. The table lists roughly 92,000 clones, around 80% of them singletons. Sequencing was performed on peripheral blood. These receptor sequences come from a woman older than 75 with active or convalescent COVID-19.

A few counts support this clone. The rearrangement links TRBV28 to TRBJ2-2; D possibly corresponds to TRBD1 (6 bases). The CDR3 is 17 residues long. With 3 bases removed from V and 0 bases from J, the gap between germline ends came to 14 bases. Germline CDR1 reads MDHEN; CDR2 reads SYDVKM. CDR3 DNA sequence: TGTGCCAGCAGTTTCCCGGGACAATTCTCGAACACCGGGGAGCTGTTTTTT. Encoded protein: CASSFPGQFSNTGELFF.

Concerning this clone itself: The identical CDR3 is also encoded by other nucleotide sequences in the sample. This chain joins TRBV7-6 and TRBJ2-1; D is ambiguous. This CDR3 spans 15 amino acids. Trimming removed 2 bases at V and 0 bases at J, with 8 bases between. Looked up from germline, CDR1 is SGHVS and CDR2 is FNYEAQ. CDR3 bases: TGTGCCAGCAGCTTATTGAGGAGCTCCTACAATGAGCAGTTCTTC. As protein: CASSLLRSSYNEQFF.

The V gene is TRBV4-2, the J gene TRBJ1-4; TRBD1 agrees at 8 bases. Germline lookup yields CDR1 LGHNA and CDR2 YNFKEQ. The V gene end was trimmed by 2 bases and the J gene end by 3 bases; junction bases not matched to a gene: 8. This CDR3 spans 17 amino acids. DNA for the CDR3: TGTGCCAGCAGCCAATTTGGGCAGGGGGCCTCTAATGAAAAACTGTTTTTT. Protein: CASSQFGQGASNEKLFF.

The chain couples TRBV11-2 to TRBJ2-3; 8 bases fit TRBD2. This CDR3 contains 16 residues. CDR1 is SGHAT, CDR2 FQNNGV, per germline. V was pared by 7 bases and J by 4 bases, with 13 bases of the junction left unmatched. CDR3 region: CASKENGGANPDTQYF. The CDR3 bases are TGTGCCAGCAAAGAAAACGGGGGGGCGAACCCAGATACGCAGTATTTT.

The V call is TRBV6-6, the J call TRBJ1-1; D may be TRBD1 (5 bases). Germline V gives CDR1 MNHNY, CDR2 SVGAGI (reference sequence). This CDR3 is built from 13 residues. V lost 6 bases and J 1 base, leaving 9 bases between the germline ends. DNA of the CDR3: TGTGCCAGCAGGACGACAGAGAACACTGAAGCTTTCTTT. Its translation is CASRTTENTEAFF.

The chain couples TRBV2 to TRBJ1-2, with D possibly TRBD1 on 6 matching bases. V was cut by 6 bases and J by 3 bases, with 14 bases left in between. This CDR3 comprises 14 residues. Per the germline V gene, CDR1 is SNHLY and CDR2 is FYNNEI. CDR3 sequence reads: CASSLRQADYGYTF. DNA of the CDR3: TGTGCCAGCAGCCTCAGACAGGCCGACTATGGCTACACCTTC.

The V and J genes are TRBV5-1 and TRBJ2-5; D may be TRBD1 (5 bases). This CDR3 region has 15 residues. CDR1 SGHRS and CDR2 YFSETQ come from the germline V gene. The V end was cut by 7 bases, the J end by 1 base, with 17 bases between. CDR3 sequence reads: CASRLGALGQETQYF. CDR3 bases: TGCGCCAGCCGACTTGGGGCCTTGGGCCAAGAGACCCAGTACTTC.

This clone came up a few times. The rearrangement joins TRBV7-9 to TRBJ1-2, with 8 positions matching TRBD1. CDR1 and CDR2 (germline): SEHNR, FQNEAQ (reference sequence). Unmatched junction bases numbered 4, after V lost 0 bases and J lost 7 bases. The CDR3 runs to 14 residues. The chain's CDR3 is CASSLAQGELGYTF. For the CDR3, the DNA is TGTGCCAGCAGCTTAGCACAGGGGGAGCTTGGCTACACCTTC. Full variable domain (outside the CDR3, taken from reference TRBV7-9 and TRBJ1-2): DTGVSQNPRHKITKRGQNVTFRCDPISEHNRLYWYRQTLGQGPEFLTYFQNEAQLEKSRLLSDRFSAERPKGSFSTLEIQRTEQGDSAMYLCASSLAQGELGYTFGSGTRLTVV.

The chain joins TRBV6-5 to TRBJ1-4; 7 bases fit TRBD1. V lost 6 bases to trimming and J lost 4 bases; unmatched junction nucleotides: 5. CDR1 MNHEY and CDR2 SVGAGI come from the germline V gene. The length of the CDR3 is 14 residues. The CDR3 sequence: CASSQGGYNEKLFF. The CDR3 DNA reads as TGTGCCAGCAGCCAAGGGGGCTATAATGAAAAACTGTTTTTT.

The rearrangement links TRBV5-4 to TRBJ2-1; 10 positions match TRBD2. Germline CDR1 is SGHNT and CDR2 is YYREEE (reference sequence). CDR3 length equals 16 residues. J gave up 4 bases and V 5 bases, and 9 bases lay outside the gene matches. The CDR3 region has the DNA TGTGCCAGCAGACCCGACTTAGCGGGGGGTTACAATGAGCAGTTCTTC. Its protein product is CASRPDLAGGYNEQFF.

This chain uses TRBV28 with TRBJ2-7, with TRBD1 identical over 12 bases. After removal of 6 bases from V and 3 bases from J, the junction contained 3 bases not matched to a gene. Germline V CDR1 and CDR2: MDHEN, SYDVKM. This CDR3 region has 14 residues. The CDR3 nucleotides read TGTGCCAGCAGGGGGACAGGGGGCCACTACGAGCAGTACTTC. Its protein product is CASRGTGGHYEQYF.